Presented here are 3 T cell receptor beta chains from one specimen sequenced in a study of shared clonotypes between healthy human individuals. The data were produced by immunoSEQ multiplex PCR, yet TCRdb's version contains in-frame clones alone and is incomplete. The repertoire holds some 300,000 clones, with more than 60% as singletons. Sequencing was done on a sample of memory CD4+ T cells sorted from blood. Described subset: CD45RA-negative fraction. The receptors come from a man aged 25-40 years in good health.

The DNA for the CDR3 is TGTGCCAGCAGCTCCCCCGGGCCCCAGCATTTT. Its protein is CASSSPGPQHF. The rearrangement joins TRBV7-2 to TRBJ1-5; D ambiguous. Germline CDR1 SGHTA, CDR2 FQGNSA. The germline V and J ends were trimmed by 4 bases and 9 bases, with 7 bases remaining between them. The length of the CDR3 is 11 residues.

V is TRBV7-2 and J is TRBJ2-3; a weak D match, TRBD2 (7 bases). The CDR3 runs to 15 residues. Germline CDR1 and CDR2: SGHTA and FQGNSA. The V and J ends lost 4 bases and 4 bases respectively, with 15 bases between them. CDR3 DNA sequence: TGTGCCAGCAGCTCAATGGGGGGGGCCTCAGATACGCAGTATTTT. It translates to CASSSMGGASDTQYF.

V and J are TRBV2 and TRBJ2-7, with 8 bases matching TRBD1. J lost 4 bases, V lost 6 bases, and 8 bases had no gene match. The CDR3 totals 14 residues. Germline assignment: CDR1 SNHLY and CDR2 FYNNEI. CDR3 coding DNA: TGTGCCAGCAGGGATAGACAGGGGCGGTACGAGCAGTACTTC. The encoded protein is CASRDRQGRYEQYF.